Included here is one T cell receptor (beta chain) sequence, with context. There were TCR beta CDR3 regions amplified from RNA transcripts. First-round RT-PCR targeting the TCR CDR3 was performed with the HTBI primer set. TCRdb re-analysed the multiplex PCR reads in MiXCR, keeping a single row per CDR3 protein. This sample has hundreds of thousands of distinct CDR3 sequences, with approximately 14% found just once. The V gene lost 6 bases and the J gene lost 4 bases, with 13 bases spanning the gap. The V gene's germline CDR1 is KGHSH and CDR2 LQKENI. The CDR3 contains 13 residues. Under 3 months was the duration of disease in ophthalmopathy patients, who also had a Clinical Activity Score of at least 3 and a NOSPECS grade of at least 4. The source of the sample is a study of T cells in Graves' hyperthyroidism and ophthalmopathy.

This clonotype was obtained from a woman aged 40 to 49 with Graves' ophthalmopathy. The sequencing input was blood. J is TRBJ2-7 and V is TRBV18; D is possibly TRBD2 (5 bases). In nucleotides, the CDR3 is TGTGCCAGCTCGACCGAGAGGGAGTACGAGCAGTACTTC. It specifies CASSTEREYEQYF. The full variable domain, its missing parts supplied by reference TRBV18 and TRBJ2-7, is NAGVMQNPRHLVRRRGQEARLRCSPMKGHSHVYWYRQLPEEGLKFMVYLQKENIIDESGMPKERFSAEFPKEGPSILRIQQVVRGDSAAYFCASSTEREYEQYFGPGTRLTVT.